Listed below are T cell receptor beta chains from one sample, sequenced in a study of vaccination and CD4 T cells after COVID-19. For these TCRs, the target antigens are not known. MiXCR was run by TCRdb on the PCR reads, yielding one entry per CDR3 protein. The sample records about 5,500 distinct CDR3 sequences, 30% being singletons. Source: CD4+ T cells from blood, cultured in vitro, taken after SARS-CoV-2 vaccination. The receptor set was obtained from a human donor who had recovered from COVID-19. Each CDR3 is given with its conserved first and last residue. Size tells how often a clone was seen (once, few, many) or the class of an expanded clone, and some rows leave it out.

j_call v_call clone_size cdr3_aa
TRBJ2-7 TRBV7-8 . CASSVRGTANYEQYF
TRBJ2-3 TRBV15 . CATSRPGSPGGSTDTQYF
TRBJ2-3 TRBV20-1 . CSALAGTITDTQYF
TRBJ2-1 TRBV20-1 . CSARLRGALRNEQFF
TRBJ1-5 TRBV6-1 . CASSPSRQGGYQPQHF
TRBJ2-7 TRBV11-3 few CASSSSGRDYEQYF
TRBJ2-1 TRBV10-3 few CAISGATSGVYNEQFF
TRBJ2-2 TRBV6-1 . CASSQGNGELFF
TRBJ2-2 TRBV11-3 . CASSLGGARGQTGELFF
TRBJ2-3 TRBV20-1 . CSAREGSGRYHTDTQYF
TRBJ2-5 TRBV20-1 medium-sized CSARTGSGETQYF
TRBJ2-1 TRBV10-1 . CASSDMREPTYNEQFF
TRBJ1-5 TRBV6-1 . CASRNSGGNQPQHF
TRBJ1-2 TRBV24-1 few CATRPGQGNYGYTF
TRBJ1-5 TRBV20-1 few CSARDNRSPNSNQPQHF
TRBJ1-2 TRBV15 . CATSRDQQGVNFYGYTF
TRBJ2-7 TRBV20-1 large CSASPTSGGVYEQYF
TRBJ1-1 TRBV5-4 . CASSLAAVNTEAFF
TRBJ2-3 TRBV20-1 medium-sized CSNDGRGTDTQYF
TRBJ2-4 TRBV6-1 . CASTQVIWGDIQYF
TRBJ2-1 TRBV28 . CASSLSRDEQFF
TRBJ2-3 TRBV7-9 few CASSLVHDTQYF
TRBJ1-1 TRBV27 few CASSLLAGGGFGTEAFF
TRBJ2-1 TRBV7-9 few CASSFERLAGGQEQFF
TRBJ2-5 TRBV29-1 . CSVEDPGKETQYF
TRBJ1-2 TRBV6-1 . CASREQGGGYGYTF
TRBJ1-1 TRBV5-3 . CARSLIAGGVLTEAFF
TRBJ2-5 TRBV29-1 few CSVDRGIKTQYF